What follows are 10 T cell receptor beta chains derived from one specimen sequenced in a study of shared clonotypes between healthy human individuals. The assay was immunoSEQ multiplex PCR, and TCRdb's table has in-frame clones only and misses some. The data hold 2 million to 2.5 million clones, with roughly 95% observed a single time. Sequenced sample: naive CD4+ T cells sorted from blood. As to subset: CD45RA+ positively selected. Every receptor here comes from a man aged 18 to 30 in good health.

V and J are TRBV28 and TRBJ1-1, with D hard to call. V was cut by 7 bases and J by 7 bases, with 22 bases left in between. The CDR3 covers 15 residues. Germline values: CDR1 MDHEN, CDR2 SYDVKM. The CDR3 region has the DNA TGTGCCAGCACAGTTTCGGTCGGGCAGAATGGTGAAGCTTTCTTT. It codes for CASTVSVGQNGEAFF.

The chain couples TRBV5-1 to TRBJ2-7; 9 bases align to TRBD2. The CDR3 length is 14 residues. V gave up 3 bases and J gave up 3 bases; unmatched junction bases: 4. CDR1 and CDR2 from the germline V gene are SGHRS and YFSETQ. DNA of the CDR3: TGCGCCAGCAGCTCCCGACTAGCGGTCTACGAGCAGTACTTC. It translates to CASSSRLAVYEQYF.

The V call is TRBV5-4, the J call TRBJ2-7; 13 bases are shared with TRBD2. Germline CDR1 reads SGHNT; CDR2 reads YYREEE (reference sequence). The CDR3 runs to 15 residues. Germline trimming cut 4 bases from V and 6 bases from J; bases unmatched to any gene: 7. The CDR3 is CASSQIGLAGAEQYF. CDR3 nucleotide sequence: TGTGCCAGCAGCCAAATTGGACTAGCGGGAGCCGAGCAGTACTTC.

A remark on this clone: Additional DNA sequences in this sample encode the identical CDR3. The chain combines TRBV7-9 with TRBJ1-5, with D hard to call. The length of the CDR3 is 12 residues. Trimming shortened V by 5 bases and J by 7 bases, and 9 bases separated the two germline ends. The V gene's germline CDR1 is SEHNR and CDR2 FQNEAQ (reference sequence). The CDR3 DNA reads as TGTGCCAGCAGCACTCCGAACCAGCCCCAGCATTTT. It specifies CASSTPNQPQHF.

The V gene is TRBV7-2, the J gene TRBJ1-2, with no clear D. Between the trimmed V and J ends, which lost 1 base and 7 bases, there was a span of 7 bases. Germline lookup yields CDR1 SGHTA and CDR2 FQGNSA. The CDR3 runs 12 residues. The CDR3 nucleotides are TGTGCCAGCAGCTTAGGTTATGCTGGCTACACCTTC. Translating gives CASSLGYAGYTF.

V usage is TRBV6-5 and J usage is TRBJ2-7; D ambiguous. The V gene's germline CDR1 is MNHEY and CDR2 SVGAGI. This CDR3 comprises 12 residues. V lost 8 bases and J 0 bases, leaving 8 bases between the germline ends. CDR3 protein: CASLSFSYEQYF. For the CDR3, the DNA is TGTGCCAGCCTCTCCTTCTCCTACGAGCAGTACTTC.

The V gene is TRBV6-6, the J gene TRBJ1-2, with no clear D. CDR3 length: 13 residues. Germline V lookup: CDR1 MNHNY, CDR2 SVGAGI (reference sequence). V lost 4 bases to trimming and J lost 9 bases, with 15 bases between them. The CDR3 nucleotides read TGTGCCAGCAGTTCCGAGGGCGAGCCGCGCTACACCTTC. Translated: CASSSEGEPRYTF.

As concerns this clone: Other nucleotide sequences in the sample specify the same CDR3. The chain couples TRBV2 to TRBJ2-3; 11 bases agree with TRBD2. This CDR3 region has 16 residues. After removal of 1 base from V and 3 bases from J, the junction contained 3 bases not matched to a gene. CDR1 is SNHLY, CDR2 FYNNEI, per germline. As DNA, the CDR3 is TGTGCCAGCAGTGAAGGGCTAGCGGGAGGTACAGATACGCAGTATTTT. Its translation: CASSEGLAGGTDTQYF.

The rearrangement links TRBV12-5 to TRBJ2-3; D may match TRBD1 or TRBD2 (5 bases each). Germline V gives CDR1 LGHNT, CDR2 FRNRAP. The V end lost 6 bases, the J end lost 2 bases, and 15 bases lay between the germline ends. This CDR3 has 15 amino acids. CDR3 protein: CASGLGGGFTDTQYF. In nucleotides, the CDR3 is TGTGCTAGTGGCCTTGGTGGGGGTTTCACAGATACGCAGTATTTT.

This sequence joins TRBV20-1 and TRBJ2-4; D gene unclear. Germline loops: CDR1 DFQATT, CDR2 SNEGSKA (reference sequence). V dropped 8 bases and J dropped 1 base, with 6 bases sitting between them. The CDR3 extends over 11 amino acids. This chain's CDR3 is CSLYAKNIQYF. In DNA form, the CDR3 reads TGCAGTCTTTATGCCAAAAACATTCAGTACTTC.